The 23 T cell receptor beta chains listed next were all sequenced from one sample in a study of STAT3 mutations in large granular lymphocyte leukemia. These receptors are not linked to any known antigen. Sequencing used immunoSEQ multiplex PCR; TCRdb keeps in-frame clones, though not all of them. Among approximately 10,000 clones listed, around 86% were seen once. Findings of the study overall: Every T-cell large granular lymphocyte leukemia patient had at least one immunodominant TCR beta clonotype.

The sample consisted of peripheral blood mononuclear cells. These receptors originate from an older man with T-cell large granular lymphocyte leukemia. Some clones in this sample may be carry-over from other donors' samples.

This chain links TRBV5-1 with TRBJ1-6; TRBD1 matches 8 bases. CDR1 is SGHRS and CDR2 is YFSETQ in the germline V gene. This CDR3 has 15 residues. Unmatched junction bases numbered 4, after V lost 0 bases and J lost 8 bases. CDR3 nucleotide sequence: TGCGCCAGCAGCTTGGAGGTGACAGGGGATTCACCCCTCCACTTT. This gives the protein CASSLEVTGDSPLHF. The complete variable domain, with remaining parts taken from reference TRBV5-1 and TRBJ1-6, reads KAGVTQTPRYLIKTRGQQVTLSCSPISGHRSVSWYQQTPGQGLQFLFEYFSETQRNKGNFPGRFSGRQFSNSRSEMNVSTLELGDSALYLCASSLEVTGDSPLHFGNGTRLTVT.

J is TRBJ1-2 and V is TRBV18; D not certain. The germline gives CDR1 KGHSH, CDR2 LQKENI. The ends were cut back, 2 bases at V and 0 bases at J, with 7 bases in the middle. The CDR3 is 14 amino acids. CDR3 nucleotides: TGTGCCAGCTCACCAAGTACTTCTAACTATGGCTACACCTTC. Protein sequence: CASSPSTSNYGYTF. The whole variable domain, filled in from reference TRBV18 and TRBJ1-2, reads NAGVMQNPRHLVRRRGQEARLRCSPMKGHSHVYWYRQLPEEGLKFMVYLQKENIIDESGMPKERFSAEFPKEGPSILRIQQVVRGDSAAYFCASSPSTSNYGYTFGSGTRLTVV.

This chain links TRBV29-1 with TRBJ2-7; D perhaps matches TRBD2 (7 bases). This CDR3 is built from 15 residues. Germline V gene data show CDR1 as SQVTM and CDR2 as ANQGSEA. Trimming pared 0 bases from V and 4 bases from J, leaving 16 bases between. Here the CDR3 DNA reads TGCAGCGTTGAAGATCTGTCGGGGGGCCGGTACGAGCAGTACTTC. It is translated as CSVEDLSGGRYEQYF.

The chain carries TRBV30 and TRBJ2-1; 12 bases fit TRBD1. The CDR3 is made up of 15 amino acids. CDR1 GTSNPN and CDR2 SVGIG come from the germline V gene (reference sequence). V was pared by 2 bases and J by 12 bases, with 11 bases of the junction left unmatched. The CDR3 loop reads CAWSRPGTGGWAQFF. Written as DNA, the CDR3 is TGTGCCTGGAGTCGTCCCGGGACAGGGGGCTGGGCGCAGTTCTTC.

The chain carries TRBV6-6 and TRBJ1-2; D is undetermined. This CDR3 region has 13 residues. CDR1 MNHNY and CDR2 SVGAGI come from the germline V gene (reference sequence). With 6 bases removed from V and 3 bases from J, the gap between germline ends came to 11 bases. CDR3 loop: CASSPTAHYGYTF. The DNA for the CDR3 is TGTGCCAGCAGCCCCACAGCCCACTATGGCTACACCTTC.

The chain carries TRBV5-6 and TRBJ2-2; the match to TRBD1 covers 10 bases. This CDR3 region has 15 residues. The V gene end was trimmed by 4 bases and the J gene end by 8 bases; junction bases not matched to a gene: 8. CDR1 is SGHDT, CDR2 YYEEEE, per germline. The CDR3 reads CASSPRQGAGGELFF. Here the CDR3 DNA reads TGTGCCAGCAGCCCAAGACAGGGGGCAGGTGGGGAGCTGTTTTTT. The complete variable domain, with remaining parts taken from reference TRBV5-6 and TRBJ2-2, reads DAGVTQSPTHLIKTRGQQVTLRCSPKSGHDTVSWYQQALGQGPQFIFQYYEEEERQRGNFPDRFSGHQFPNYSSELNVNALLLGDSALYLCASSPRQGAGGELFFGEGSRLTVL.

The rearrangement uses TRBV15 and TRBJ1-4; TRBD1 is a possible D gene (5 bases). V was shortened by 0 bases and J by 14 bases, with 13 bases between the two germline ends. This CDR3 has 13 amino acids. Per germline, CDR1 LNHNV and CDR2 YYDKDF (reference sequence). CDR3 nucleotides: TGTGCCACCAGCAGAGATCAAGGGGCTCGTCTGTTTTTT. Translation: CATSRDQGARLFF.

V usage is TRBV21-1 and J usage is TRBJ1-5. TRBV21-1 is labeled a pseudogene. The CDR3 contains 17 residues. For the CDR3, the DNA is TGTGCCAGCAGCAAATCCCCAGGACTGTATAGCAATCAGCCCCAGCATTTT. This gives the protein CASSKSPGLYSNQPQHF.

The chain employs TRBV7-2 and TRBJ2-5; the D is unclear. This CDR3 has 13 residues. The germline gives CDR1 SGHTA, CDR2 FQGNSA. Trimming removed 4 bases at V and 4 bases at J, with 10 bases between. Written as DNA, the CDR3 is TGTGCCAGCAGCTCGATATATGGAGAGACCCAGTACTTC. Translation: CASSSIYGETQYF.

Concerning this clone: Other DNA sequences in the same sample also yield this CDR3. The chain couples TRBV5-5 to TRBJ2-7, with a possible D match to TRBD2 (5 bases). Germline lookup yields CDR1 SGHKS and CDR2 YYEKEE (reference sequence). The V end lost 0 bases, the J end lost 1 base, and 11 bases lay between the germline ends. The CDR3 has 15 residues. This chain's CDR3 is CASSLAPGNSYEQYF. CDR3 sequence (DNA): TGTGCCAGCAGCTTGGCGCCGGGGAATTCCTACGAGCAGTACTTC.

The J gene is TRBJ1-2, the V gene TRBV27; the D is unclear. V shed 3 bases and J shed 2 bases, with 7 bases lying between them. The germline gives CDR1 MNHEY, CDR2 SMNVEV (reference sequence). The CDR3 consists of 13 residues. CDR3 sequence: CASSFGGNYGYTF. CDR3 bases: TGTGCCAGCAGTTTTGGCGGAAACTATGGCTACACCTTC.

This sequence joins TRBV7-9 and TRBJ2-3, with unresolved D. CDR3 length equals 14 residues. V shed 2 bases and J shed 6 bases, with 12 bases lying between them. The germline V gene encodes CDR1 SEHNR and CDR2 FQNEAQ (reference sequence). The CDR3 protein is CASSLPEAGDTQYF. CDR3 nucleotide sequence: TGTGCCAGCAGCTTACCAGAGGCTGGGGATACGCAGTATTTT.

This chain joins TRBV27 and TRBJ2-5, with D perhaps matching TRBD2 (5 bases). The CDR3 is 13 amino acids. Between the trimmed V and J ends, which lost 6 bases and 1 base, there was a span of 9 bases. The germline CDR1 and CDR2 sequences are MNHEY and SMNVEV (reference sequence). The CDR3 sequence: CASREDSQETQYF. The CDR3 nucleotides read TGTGCCAGCAGAGAGGACTCCCAAGAGACCCAGTACTTC.

The CDR3 region is CASSFGPVKETQYF. CDR3 bases: TGTGCCAGCAGCTTTGGCCCTGTGAAAGAGACCCAGTACTTC. The chain links TRBV7-8 to TRBJ2-5; D not resolved. This CDR3 is 14 amino acids long. Trimming left V 3 bases short and J 3 bases short, with 11 bases between. Germline CDR1 and CDR2: SGHVS and FQNEAQ.

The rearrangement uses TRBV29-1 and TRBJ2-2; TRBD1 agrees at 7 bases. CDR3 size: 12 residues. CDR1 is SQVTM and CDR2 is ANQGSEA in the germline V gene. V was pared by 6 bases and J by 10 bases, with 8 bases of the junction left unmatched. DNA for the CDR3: TGCAGCGTAGGACAGGCCCGGGCGGAGCTGTTTTTT. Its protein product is CSVGQARAELFF.

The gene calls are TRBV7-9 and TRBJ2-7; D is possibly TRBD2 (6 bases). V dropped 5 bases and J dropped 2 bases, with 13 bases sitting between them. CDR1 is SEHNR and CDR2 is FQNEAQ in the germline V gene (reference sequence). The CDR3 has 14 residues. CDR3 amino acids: CASSEEGWAYEQYF. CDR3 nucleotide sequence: TGTGCCAGCAGCGAGGAGGGTTGGGCCTACGAGCAGTACTTC.

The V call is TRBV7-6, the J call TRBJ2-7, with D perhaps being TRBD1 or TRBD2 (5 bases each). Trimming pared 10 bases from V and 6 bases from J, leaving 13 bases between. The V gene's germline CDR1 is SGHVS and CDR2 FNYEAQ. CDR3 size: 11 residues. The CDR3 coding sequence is TGTGCCACCGGCAGGGAGAGCGAGCAGTACTTC. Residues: CATGRESEQYF.

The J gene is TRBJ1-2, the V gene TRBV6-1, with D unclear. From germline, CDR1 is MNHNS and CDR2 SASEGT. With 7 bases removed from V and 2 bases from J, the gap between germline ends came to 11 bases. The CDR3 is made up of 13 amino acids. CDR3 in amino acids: CASTERKNYGYTF. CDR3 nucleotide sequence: TGTGCCAGCACGGAAAGGAAAAACTATGGCTACACCTTC.

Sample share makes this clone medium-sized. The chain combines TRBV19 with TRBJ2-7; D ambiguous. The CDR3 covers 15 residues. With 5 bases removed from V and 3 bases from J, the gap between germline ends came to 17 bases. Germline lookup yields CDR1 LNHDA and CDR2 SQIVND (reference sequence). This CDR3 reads CASSSLGVPYYEQYF. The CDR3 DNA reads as TGTGCCAGTAGTTCTCTCGGAGTCCCATACTACGAGCAGTACTTC.

The CDR3: CASSQDGPGGRYNEQFF. The CDR3, as DNA: TGCGCCAGCAGCCAAGATGGGCCGGGGGGGAGGTACAATGAGCAGTTCTTC. The chain uses TRBV4-3 and TRBJ2-1; TRBD2 matches at 8 bases. CDR1 and CDR2 from the germline V gene are LGHNA and YSLEER. With 0 bases clipped from V and 4 bases from J, the junction kept 8 bases outside the gene matches. The CDR3 has 17 amino acids.

CDR3: CASRSRSNTGELFF. CDR3 sequence (DNA): TGCGCCAGCAGATCCCGGTCGAACACCGGGGAGCTGTTTTTT. This chain uses TRBV5-1 with TRBJ2-2; D ambiguous. CDR1 is SGHRS, CDR2 YFSETQ, per germline. CDR3 length equals 14 residues. V lost 5 bases and J lost 0, with 8 bases in between.

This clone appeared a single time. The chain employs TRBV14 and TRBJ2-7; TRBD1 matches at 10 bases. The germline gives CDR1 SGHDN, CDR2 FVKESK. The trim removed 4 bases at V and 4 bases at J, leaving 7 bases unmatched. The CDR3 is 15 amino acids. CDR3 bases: TGTGCCAGCAGCCCATGGGGGACAGGGGTATACGAGCAGTACTTC. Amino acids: CASSPWGTGVYEQYF.

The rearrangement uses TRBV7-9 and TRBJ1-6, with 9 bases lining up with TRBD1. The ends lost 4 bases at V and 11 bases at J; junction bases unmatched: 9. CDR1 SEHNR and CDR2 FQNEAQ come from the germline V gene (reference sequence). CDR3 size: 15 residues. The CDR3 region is CASSSPGQGYAPLHF. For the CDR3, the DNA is TGTGCCAGCAGCTCCCCGGGACAGGGATATGCACCCCTCCACTTT.